The rows below give T cell receptor beta chains drawn from one sample of a study of blood T cell repertoires in COVID-19. Sequenced by immunoSEQ multiplex PCR; TCRdb stores in-frame clones only, minus some. This sample has 200,000 to 300,000 clones; over 75% occur once, and the top ten carry about 0.7%. Specimen: peripheral blood. The source of these receptors is a human donor in a cohort sampled during active COVID-19. Both conserved end residues are part of each CDR3. D genes are given only for firm matches.

V,J,length,D,CDR3
TRBV7-2,TRBJ1-2,13,NA,CASSLGSFYGYTF
TRBV3-1/TRBV3-2,TRBJ1-3,13,NA,CASRRRAGNTIYF
TRBV19,TRBJ1-3,13,NA,CASSIQGTNTIYF
TRBV28,TRBJ1-2,14,NA,CASSLSRRIYGYTF
TRBV10-3,TRBJ1-2,13,NA,CAISESGNFGYTF
TRBV6-6,TRBJ1-5,13,NA,CASSWTENQPQHF
TRBV19,TRBJ2-5,14,TRBD1,CASSPRQGRETQYF
TRBV7-2,TRBJ1-3,16,NA,CASSLSQAKSGNTIYF
TRBV30,TRBJ1-2,11,NA,CAWSVIDGYTF
TRBV27,TRBJ2-5,13,TRBD1,CASRQGAGETQYF
TRBV5-1,TRBJ1-1,14,NA,CASSLRRGDTEAFF
TRBV7-8,TRBJ1-2,15,TRBD1,CASSFSRDRGNGYTF
TRBV19,TRBJ2-7,14,NA,CASSIGQAAYEQYF
TRBV27,TRBJ2-5,15,TRBD1,CASSSARTGRETQYF
TRBV10-3,TRBJ2-7,14,NA,CAINIQGRGYEQYF
TRBV10-2,TRBJ2-5,15,TRBD1,CASSESFAYQGAQYF
TRBV29-1,TRBJ1-1,13,NA,CSVEDSGPTEAFF
TRBV7-8,TRBJ1-5,13,TRBD1,CASSLGGGQPQHF
TRBV7-9,TRBJ2-7,13,NA,CASSLAGTAEQYF
TRBV9,TRBJ2-1,14,NA,CASSVVHSLDEQFF
TRBV9,TRBJ2-7,17,TRBD1,CASSGNPSGTDKRDMDF
TRBV7-6,TRBJ2-5,15,TRBD2,CASSPGTRVKETQYF
TRBV4-2,TRBJ2-7,14,TRBD2,CASKSGTRAYEQYF
TRBV11-3,TRBJ2-2,18,NA,CASSGSSAGGSNTGELFF
TRBV24-1,TRBJ2-2,16,TRBD1,CATSDRDRGNTGELFF
TRBV19,TRBJ1-1,16,NA,CASSMAVALMNTEAFF
TRBV15,TRBJ2-7,14,NA,CATQDGREVSEQYF
TRBV19,TRBJ1-1,16,NA,CASSADRPLLNTEAFF
TRBV6-2/TRBV6-3,TRBJ2-2,15,TRBD2,CASSYTLAGVGELFF
TRBV5-1,TRBJ2-1,15,TRBD1,CASSFSGTGVNEQFF
TRBV6-5,TRBJ1-6,14,NA,CASSDLFRGSPLHF
TRBV7-8,TRBJ1-5,15,NA,CASSPAPGSNQPQHF
TRBV11-2,TRBJ1-3,15,NA,CASSAQGLAGNTIYF
TRBV7-9,TRBJ2-7,16,TRBD1,CASSLALGQGAREQYF
TRBV12-3/TRBV12-4,TRBJ1-2,13,NA,CASSLGVPYGYTF
TRBV25-1,TRBJ2-7,15,NA,CASSASRDTYYEQYF
TRBV6-6,TRBJ1-1,13,NA,CASVIGLNTEAFF
TRBV15,TRBJ2-5,13,NA,CATSIRSGETQYF
TRBV11-2,TRBJ2-5,14,NA,CASSLLAKRETQYF
TRBV14,TRBJ1-2,13,NA,CASSQLGLYGYTF
TRBV6-5,TRBJ1-1,12,NA,CASRNGGDLAFF
TRBV7-2,TRBJ1-3,15,TRBD1,CASSLSQGGTGTIYF
TRBV7-9,TRBJ2-3,16,TRBD2,CASSLGSSGYLDLQYF
TRBV9,TRBJ1-1,13,NA,CASSVQDSTEAFF
TRBV7-9,TRBJ2-3,16,TRBD2,CASSFGVAGGTDTQYF
TRBV7-8,TRBJ2-4,16,TRBD2,CASSFREAPVKNIQYF
TRBV27,TRBJ2-7,14,NA,CASSFQGLGYEQYF
TRBV19,TRBJ1-6,14,NA,CASSIGVSNSPLHF
TRBV28,TRBJ2-7,14,TRBD2,CASSPGTSDYEQYF
TRBV27,TRBJ2-2,12,NA,CASSRNTGELFF
TRBV5-1,TRBJ1-2,13,TRBD1,CASSFGQDYGYTF
TRBV6-5,TRBJ1-1,15,NA,CASSAWTDSNTEAFF
TRBV7-9,TRBJ2-1,15,TRBD2,CASSPAEVDSGRQFF
TRBV7-2,TRBJ2-7,14,NA,CASSLAAVSYEQYF
TRBV19,TRBJ1-1,14,NA,CASSIGTGNTEAFF
TRBV28,TRBJ2-3,16,TRBD2,CASGRTSPFSTDTQYF